This T cell receptor beta chain originates from a study of cytomegalovirus exposure and HLA in healthy donors. CDR1 and CDR2 (germline): MDHEN, SYDVKM. This CDR3 has 14 amino acids. Between the trimmed V and J ends, which lost 1 base and 4 bases, there was a span of 8 bases. Study-wide points: When the data were analyzed later, several of the most significant clusters appeared to be linked to common viral pathogens. Near-uniform donor sequencing depth was presumed by presence/absence analyses. The productive fraction for most TCR beta V segments was about 90% or about 30% in an earlier analysis.

The primer mix had 60 Vbeta and 13 Jbeta primers. Sequencing was performed with immunoSEQ multiplex PCR; in TCRdb, only in-frame clones are kept and a portion is missing. The sample records 150,000 to 200,000 clones, around three quarters being singletons. Concerning this clone: No antigen is known for it.

This TCR was recovered from a woman in her forties or fifties in good health and CMV-seronegative. V is TRBV28 and J is TRBJ1-3, with D uncertain. The source material was PBMCs. This CDR3 is CASSLLATGNTIYF. Written as DNA, the CDR3 is TGTGCCAGCAGTTTATTAGCTACCGGAAACACCATATATTTT.